This TCR beta chain was found in a study of identical twins. TCRdb recomputed calls from the 5' RACE reads with MiXCR, one row per CDR3 protein. The sample shows approximately 680,000 distinct CDR3 sequences, about 7% of them seen only once. This CDR3 region has 13 residues. V trimming: 6 bases; J trimming: 4 bases; junction bases outside the gene matches: 5. Germline values: CDR1 MNHNS, CDR2 SASEGT. A further study also used this sample, focusing on yellow fever vaccine responses in identical twins.

The sequence came from a woman in her late teens or twenties in good health. The sequenced sample consisted of PBMCs. The V gene is TRBV6-1, the J gene TRBJ1-1; the match to TRBD1 covers 7 bases. The CDR3 is CASRPGQFTEAFF. For the CDR3, the DNA is TGTGCCAGCAGACCGGGACAGTTCACTGAAGCTTTCTTT.